The present entry profiles one T cell receptor (beta chain) with its context. Antigen unknown. The data derive from a study of T cell clonotyping in hematopoietic cell transplantation. TCRdb's copy holds only in-frame clones and misses some; the assay was immunoSEQ multiplex PCR. The profile shows around 9,500 clones, approximately 93% of them singletons. CDR3 size: 15 residues. Germline V lookup: CDR1 LGHNA, CDR2 YSLEER. The V and J ends lost 4 bases and 4 bases, in that order; junction bases with no gene match: 7. Notes on the study in general: Recipient TCR diversity dropped after transplant; expanded clonotypes rose from day 30 to 180. No sorting was done, leaving CD4 and CD8 contributions mixed.

The chain employs TRBV4-3 and TRBJ1-3; 7 nucleotides match TRBD1. This TCR was recovered from a male patient in his 50s who had an allogeneic stem cell transplant from a related donor, so T cells may come from the graft donor. Some clones in this sample may be carry-over from other donors' samples. The sample in question was PBMCs, obtained 100 days after allogeneic stem cell transplant. This chain's CDR3 is CASSREDRRGNTIYF. The CDR3 DNA sequence: TGCGCCAGCAGCCGAGAGGACAGGAGAGGAAACACCATATATTTT.